Listed below are T cell receptor beta chains from one sample, sequenced in a study of cytomegalovirus exposure and HLA in healthy donors. Sequenced by immunoSEQ multiplex PCR; TCRdb stores in-frame clones only, minus some. The sample lists 100,000 to 150,000 clones, 75% to 80% occurring once. Sequencing was performed on PBMCs. The receptors here all came from a man aged 40-55 years in good health and CMV-seronegative. The CDR3 runs from the conserved cysteine through the conserved F or W. D genes are given only for firm matches. Expanded clones are given a class, and other clones once, few, many or no size at all.

CASSEAAGDEAFF	TGTGCCAGCAGTGAAGCGGCAGGGGATGAAGCTTTCTTT	-	TRBV2	TRBJ1-1	-
CASSSGDRGYTGELFF	TGTGCCAGCAGCTCCGGCGACAGGGGTTACACCGGGGAGCTGTTTTTT	TRBD1	TRBV7-3	TRBJ2-2	-
CSVLRNRANYGYTF	TGCAGCGTTTTGAGGAACAGGGCTAACTATGGCTACACCTTC	-	TRBV29-1	TRBJ1-2	-
CASSPGRGPEQYF	TGTGCCAGCAGCCCCGGGAGGGGGCCCGAGCAGTACTTC	-	TRBV6-5	TRBJ2-7	once
CASSLTTGNQPQHF	TGTGCCAGCAGTCTCACGACGGGGAATCAGCCCCAGCATTTT	-	TRBV28	TRBJ1-5	-
CSVVGTTEAFF	TGCAGCGTTGTGGGCACCACTGAAGCTTTCTTT	-	TRBV29-1	TRBJ1-1	-
CSVDTGNYGYTF	TGCAGCGTTGATACAGGGAACTATGGCTACACCTTC	-	TRBV29-1	TRBJ1-2	-
CASSGPTGGGTDTQYF	TGTGCCAGCAGCGGCCCCACCGGCGGGGGCACAGATACGCAGTATTTT	-	TRBV9	TRBJ2-3	-
CASEDRHYGYTF	TGTGCCTCAGAAGACAGGCACTATGGCTACACCTTC	-	TRBV30	TRBJ1-2	-
CASSYGRRGRMNTEAFF	TGTGCCAGCAGCTACGGCAGGAGGGGCCGAATGAACACTGAAGCTTTCTTT	-	TRBV7-9	TRBJ1-1	-
CASNPFDRGWTEAFF	TGCGCCTCCAATCCTTTTGACAGGGGATGGACTGAAGCTTTCTTT	TRBD1	TRBV5-1	TRBJ1-1	few
CASSLYYGGPYYEQYF	TGTGCCAGCAGCTTATATTACGGGGGGCCATACTACGAGCAGTACTTC	-	TRBV11-2	TRBJ2-7	-
CASSPRRDRDYEQYF	TGTGCCAGCAGCCCTAGAAGGGACAGGGACTACGAGCAGTACTTC	TRBD1	TRBV7-6	TRBJ2-7	-
CASSLWRAEAFF	TGTGCCAGCAGCTTGTGGAGAGCTGAAGCTTTCTTT	-	TRBV5-6	TRBJ1-1	-
CASQYGLVREQYF	TGTGCCAGCCAGTACGGACTAGTCCGCGAGCAGTACTTC	TRBD2	TRBV2	TRBJ2-7	-
CASSFTGYNEQFF	TGTGCCAGCAGCTTTACAGGCTACAATGAGCAGTTCTTC	-	TRBV5-4	TRBJ2-1	-
CASSPPASNQPQHF	TGTGCCAGCTCACCACCGGCTAGCAATCAGCCCCAGCATTTT	-	TRBV18	TRBJ1-5	-
CASRYTGGVEKLFF	TGCGCCAGCCGTTACACAGGGGGCGTTGAAAAACTGTTTTTT	TRBD1	TRBV5-1	TRBJ1-4	-
CASSKTIPAYTARETQYF	TGTGCCAGCAGCAAGACTATCCCAGCTTATACAGCCCGAGAGACCCAGTACTTC	-	TRBV21-1	TRBJ2-5	-
CASNTGATDTQYF	TGCGCCAGTAATACAGGGGCCACAGATACGCAGTATTTT	TRBD1	TRBV5-1	TRBJ2-3	-
CASSPRTGGNNQPQHF	TGTGCCAGCAGTCCGAGGACAGGGGGGAACAATCAGCCCCAGCATTTT	TRBD1	TRBV27	TRBJ1-5	-
CASSIDSSVRGTNYGYTF	TGTGCCAGTAGTATAGATTCGTCGGTACGAGGTACAAACTATGGCTACACCTTC	-	TRBV19	TRBJ1-2	-